The next 23 T cell receptor delta chains were all read from a single sample in a study of γδ T cells in repeated Plasmodium falciparum infection. Vgamma9/Vdelta2+ and Vdelta2-negative gammadelta T cells were flow-sorted from PBMC for bulk sequencing. TCRdb re-called the multiplex PCR reads using CATT. The data hold around 57,000 delta-chain clones, with about 1.5% observed a single time. Input material: gamma-delta T cells from blood. Source of these receptors: a pool of human donors (malaria-infected and uninfected, not separated).

This clone was observed a handful of times. TCRdb has a much larger clone's protein, which differs at residue 22 from the translation of this DNA, likely because of a read error; what is shown is the protein translated from the DNA. The chain has TRDV1 and TRDJ1, with 10 bases that match TRDD3. The germline gives CDR1 TSWWSYY, CDR2 QGS. There are 26 residues in the CDR3. This chain's CDR3 is CALGELGVKGFSTGGFSHLYTAKLIF. The CDR3 DNA reads as TGTGCTCTTGGGGAACTAGGAGTCAAAGGCTTTTCGACTGGGGGATTCTCACACCTGTACACCGCTAAACTCATCTTT.

This clone was detected a few times. TCRdb's protein for this DNA is that of a much larger clone and differs from the translation at residue 14, likely a read error; the protein shown is the DNA translation. The chain uses TRDV3 and TRDJ1; D is perhaps TRDD3 (6 bases). No J segment appears in TCRdb, so it was assigned here by matching the sequence to germline. Deletions cut 2 bases from V and 0 bases from J, with 31 bases between. The CDR3 length is 20 residues. CDR1 is TVYSNPD and CDR2 is GDNSRS in the germline V gene (reference sequence). This CDR3 is CAFGRLRYLYWVTHTDKLIF. The CDR3 DNA sequence: TGTGCCTTTGGCCGGCTACGGTACCTGTACTGGGTCACGCACACCGATAAACTCATCTTT.

Note on this clone: This likely came from a read error, as a far larger clone is one base away. The sample carries other DNA sequences with the same CDR3. V gene TRDV1 combines with J gene TRDJ1; 7 bases match TRDD3. V lost 0 bases to trimming and J lost 2 bases; unmatched junction nucleotides: 18. The CDR3 length is 20 residues. Germline assignment: CDR1 TSWWSYY and CDR2 QGS. CDR3 residues: CALGELVPSKWGTYTDKLIF. CDR3 nucleotide sequence: TGTGCTCTTGGGGAACTAGTACCCTCCAAGTGGGGGACGTATACCGATAAACTCATCTTT.

Concerning this clone itself: This DNA's translation differs at residue 9 from TCRdb's protein, which comes from a much larger clone; a read error is likely, and the protein shown is translated from the DNA. The chain couples TRDV1 to TRDJ1; the match to TRDD3 covers 11 bases. TCRdb is silent on the J gene; assignment here came from matching the DNA to germline. The V gene's germline CDR1 is TSWWSYY and CDR2 QGS. The CDR3 extends over 23 amino acids. Germline trimming cut 2 bases from V and 0 bases from J; bases unmatched to any gene: 23. CDR3 sequence: CALGELEGSVNVLGDKDTDKLIF. The DNA of the CDR3 is TGTGCTCTTGGGGAATTAGAAGGATCCGTGAACGTACTGGGGGATAAAGACACCGATAAACTCATCTTT.

A note on this clone: A read error likely explains why the TCRdb protein, taken from a much larger clone, differs from this DNA's translation at residue 6; the protein shown is translated from the DNA. CDR3: CAFSSPSFGGCWHTDKLIF. The CDR3 DNA reads as TGTGCCTTTAGCTCGCCTTCGTTTGGGGGATGTTGGCACACCGATAAACTCATCTTT. V and J are TRDV3 and TRDJ1; TRDD3 aligns across 8 bases. Germline values: CDR1 TVYSNPD, CDR2 GDNSRS (reference sequence). CDR3 length: 19 amino acids. J lost 0 bases, V lost 0 bases, and 18 bases had no gene match.

This clone has only a few counts. A far larger clone differs by one base, so this is likely a read error. In the same sample, other DNA sequences code for this CDR3. J is TRDJ1 and V is TRDV2, with TRDD3 identical over 10 bases. This CDR3 contains 17 residues. Germline V lookup: CDR1 GEAIGNYY, CDR2 EKD. The CDR3 DNA reads as TGTGCCTGTGGTTTACTGGGGGATTACTTGTACACCGATAAACTCATCTTC. Residues: CACGLLGDYLYTDKLIF.

This clone was seen ten or more times. TCRdb's entry gives the protein of a much larger clone, which mismatches this DNA's translation at residue 11, likely from a read error; the protein reported here is translated from the DNA. The chain links TRDV1 to TRDJ1; no reliable D call. Germline CDR1 is TSWWSYY and CDR2 is QGS. V lost 5 bases, J lost 4 bases, and 20 bases lay in between. The length of the CDR3 is 16 residues. DNA for the CDR3: TGTGCTCTTGGGACCATGCTGGCCTATCGTGTCGATAAACTCATCTTT. This encodes CALGTMLAYRVDKLIF.

To note about this clone: A far bigger clonotype differs at one base, so this is likely a read error. Distinct nucleotide sequences in the sample also encode this CDR3. The chain recombines TRDV1 with TRDJ1; TRDD3 might be the D (5 bases). This CDR3 has 19 amino acids. V dropped 1 base and J dropped 4 bases, with 25 bases sitting between them. Germline V CDR1 and CDR2: TSWWSYY, QGS. In DNA, the CDR3 is TGTGCTCTTGGGGAACGGGTACTGATTCTTACCGACACTGGCGATAAACTCATCTTT. It codes for CALGERVLILTDTGDKLIF.

For this clone: This could be a read error, since a much larger clone is one nucleotide away. The chain combines TRDV1 with TRDJ1; perhaps TRDD2 as D (5 bases). This CDR3 is built from 19 residues. Germline lookup yields CDR1 TSWWSYY and CDR2 QGS. CDR3 in amino acids: CALGEGPYYVFRGTDKLTF. CDR3 in DNA: TGTGCTCTTGGGGAAGGGCCCTACTACGTTTTTAGGGGTACCGATAAACTCACCTTT.

This clone was detected a few times. The protein recorded in TCRdb matches a much larger clone and deviates from this DNA's translation at residue 15, suggesting a read error; the protein here is obtained by translating the DNA. The chain recombines TRDV1 with TRDJ1; 9 positions match TRDD3. The J gene comes from matching the DNA to germline here; TCRdb lacks it. The CDR3 has 30 amino acids. Germline V gene data show CDR1 as TSWWSYY and CDR2 as QGS. Trimming at V came to 3 bases and at J to 4 bases, leaving 51 bases not matched to a gene. The CDR3 region is CALGEIGRQDTFHFPYRRIWGITLLDKLIF. The DNA of the CDR3 is TGTGCTCTTGGGGAGATTGGCCGTCAAGATACCTTTCATTTCCCGTACCGGAGGATTTGGGGGATAACGTTACTCGATAAACTCATCTTT.

With regard to this clone: TCRdb attributes to this sequence the protein of a much larger clone, which differs from the DNA translation at residue 5; a read error is likely, and the protein displayed is translated from the DNA. This sequence joins TRDV2 and TRDJ1; possibly TRDD3 for D (6 bases). Since TCRdb gives no J gene, matching the DNA to germline was used here to assign it. The CDR3 loop spans 20 amino acids. Germline V gene lookup returns CDR1 GEAIGNYY and CDR2 EKD. Trimming took 3 bases from V and 1 from J, leaving 29 bases between them. CDR3 coding DNA: TGTGCCTGTGACCTGGCCTTCGTACCATTTCATTGGGGGCTCACCGATAAACTCATCTTT. The encoded protein is CACDLAFVPFHWGLTDKLIF.

Points on this clone: This DNA's translation and the protein TCRdb lists, from a much larger clone, do not match at residue 20, likely due to a read error; the protein shown is translated from the DNA. The chain is built from TRDV1 and TRDJ1; 12 bases are shared with TRDD3. CDR3 size: 23 residues. CDR1 and CDR2 (germline): TSWWSYY, QGS. Here the CDR3 DNA reads TGTGCTCTTGGGGAACTGGGGCCTTCCTACGACTGGGGGATACAAGGGAACACCGATAGACTCATCTTT. Residues: CALGELGPSYDWGIQGNTDRLIF.

Comment on this clone: TCRdb's listed protein matches a much larger clone and diverges from this DNA's translation at residue 17, likely through a read error; the protein shown comes from the DNA. The chain couples TRDV1 to TRDJ1, with D possibly matching TRDD3 (5 bases). This CDR3 region has 22 residues. The V gene's germline CDR1 is TSWWSYY and CDR2 QGS. Trimming took off 1 base at V and 2 bases at J, with 32 bases between the two ends. The CDR3 here is CALGEPPDSTGTRPILTDKLIF. Here the CDR3 DNA reads TGTGCTCTTGGGGAACCCCCGGATTCCACGGGGACTAGGCCGATTTTGACCGATAAACTCATCTTT.

Remarks on this clone: This DNA's translation and the protein TCRdb lists, from a much larger clone, do not match at residue 8, likely due to a read error; the protein shown is translated from the DNA. The V gene is TRDV2, the J gene TRDJ1; TRDD3 matches at 12 bases. No J gene is reported in TCRdb; it was inferred here by comparing the DNA with germline. The V gene's germline CDR1 is GEAIGNYY and CDR2 EKD. The CDR3 has 19 amino acids. Trimming at V came to 0 bases and at J to 1 base, leaving 11 bases not matched to a gene. Here the CDR3 reads CACDTLPSGGYGSTDKLIF. CDR3 nucleotide sequence: TGTGCCTGTGACACCCTGCCTTCTGGGGGATACGGAAGCACCGATAAACTCATCTTT.

In the case of this clone: The mismatch at residue 13 between this DNA's translation and the TCRdb protein of a much larger clone likely reflects a read error; the protein shown is translated from the DNA. The rearrangement joins TRDV1 to TRDJ1, with D maybe TRDD2 (6 bases). TCRdb does not report a J gene; here it was assigned by matching the DNA to germline references. Trimming took off 4 bases at V and 0 bases at J, with 30 bases between the two ends. Germline lookup yields CDR1 TSWWSYY and CDR2 QGS. CDR3 length: 21 residues. CDR3 nucleotide sequence: TGTGCTCTTGGGGCCCCGGGGAACCTTCCGTATATGGAAGTGTACACCGATAAACTCATCTTT. Its translation is CALGAPGNLPYMEVYTDKLIF.

This clone was detected a few times. This DNA's translation differs at residue 6 from TCRdb's protein, which comes from a much larger clone; a read error is likely, and the protein shown is translated from the DNA. The chain combines TRDV1 with TRDJ1; a possible D gene is TRDD2 (7 bases). The J gene, not given by TCRdb, was assigned here from a germline match of the nucleotide sequence. Per germline, CDR1 TSWWSYY and CDR2 QGS. The CDR3 has 16 amino acids. Trimming removed 2 bases from V and 4 bases from J, with 17 bases in between. CDR3 protein: CALGEFLLGASDKLIF. For the CDR3, the DNA is TGTGCTCTTGGGGAATTCCTACTGGGTGCTAGCGATAAACTCATCTTT.

For this clone: For this DNA, TCRdb reports the protein of a much larger clone, which diverges at residue 13, most likely from a read error; the protein presented here is translated directly from the DNA. This rearrangement joins TRDV3 to TRDJ2, with 7 bases that match TRDD3. With V trimmed by 4 bases and J by 4 bases, 24 bases remained unmatched. The germline V gene has CDR1 TVYSNPD and CDR2 GDNSRS (reference sequence). This CDR3 region has 19 residues. CDR3 DNA: TGTGCCTCCCCAACGCCCCGGTTGTGGGGGACCCTGGGGACAGCACAACTCTTCTTT. Encoded protein: CASPTPRLWGTLGTAQLFF.

There are a few counts of this clone. The protein given by TCRdb reflects a much larger clone and differs at residue 15 from this DNA's translation, likely from a read error; the protein shown is the DNA's translation. The rearrangement links TRDV1 to TRDJ1; TRDD3 matches 10 bases. Matching the DNA to germline supplied the J gene, which TCRdb does not give. CDR1 TSWWSYY and CDR2 QGS come from the germline V gene. With V trimmed by 0 bases and J by 3 bases, 16 bases remained unmatched. The CDR3 loop spans 20 amino acids. As DNA, the CDR3 is TGTGCTCTTGGGGAACTTTTCTTCCTACGGGGGATACGATCCCCCGATAAACTCATCTTT. Its translation is CALGELFFLRGIRSPDKLIF.

Concerning this clone: A read error is likely here: a far larger clone is one base away. This sample also contains other DNA sequences that code for the same CDR3. V is TRDV1 and J is TRDJ1, with D possibly TRDD2 on 7 matching bases. Assignment of the J gene here rests on matching the DNA to germline, because TCRdb gives none. This CDR3 comprises 25 residues. With 3 bases removed from V and 2 bases from J, the gap between germline ends came to 43 bases. CDR1 and CDR2 (germline): TSWWSYY, QGS. The CDR3 reads CALGELQRYVFLAPTGNYTTDKLIF. The CDR3 nucleotides read TGTGCTCTTGGGGAGCTACAAAGGTACGTCTTCCTAGCTCCTACTGGGAACTATACTACCGATAAACTCATCTTT.

The table lists this clone with many counts. This DNA translates differently at residue 11 from the TCRdb protein, which is that of a much larger clone; a read error is likely, and the protein shown is the DNA's own translation. The chain recombines TRDV3 with TRDJ1; 9 positions match TRDD2. The germline CDR1 and CDR2 sequences are TVYSNPD and GDNSRS (reference sequence). V shed 2 bases, J shed 1 base, and the junction held 20 bases outside the gene matches. This CDR3 comprises 19 residues. The CDR3 nucleotides read TGTGCCTTTGCGCCTTCCTACGGAACTGGGAGATACGTCACCGATAAACTCATCTTT. Translated, it gives CAFAPSYGTGRYVTDKLIF.

Many counts were recorded for this clone. This DNA's translation differs at residue 12 from TCRdb's protein, which comes from a much larger clone; a read error is likely, and the protein shown is translated from the DNA. This chain connects TRDV1 to TRDJ1; 9 bases align to TRDD3. Trimming at V came to 4 bases and at J to 10 bases, leaving 13 bases not matched to a gene. The CDR3 consists of 15 residues. The germline CDR1 and CDR2 sequences are TSWWSYY and QGS. The DNA for the CDR3 is TGTGCTCTTGGGGTTAGAATTACTGGGGGAGGTAGACTCATCTTT. Amino acid sequence: CALGVRITGGGRLIF.

Remarks on this clone: This may be a read error, as it is one base from a much larger clone. This CDR3 is CALGEIPTGLGGRWDTRQMFF. The CDR3 nucleotides are TGTGCTCTTGGGGAAATTCCTACGGGACTGGGGGGACGCTGGGACACCCGACAGATGTTTTTC. The chain has TRDV1 and TRDJ3; D perhaps matches TRDD3 (8 bases). TCRdb leaves out the J gene; it was filled in here by matching the DNA to germline. The CDR3 runs 21 residues. V lost 2 bases to trimming and J lost 3 bases, with 23 bases between them. Germline CDR1 and CDR2: TSWWSYY and QGS.

This clone has more than one count but fewer than ten. For this DNA, TCRdb reports the protein of a much larger clone, which diverges at residue 7, most likely from a read error; the protein presented here is translated directly from the DNA. The J gene is TRDJ1, the V gene TRDV2, with 10 bases aligning to TRDD3. The CDR3 extends over 23 amino acids. Looked up from germline, CDR1 is GEAIGNYY and CDR2 is EKD. With V trimmed by 5 bases and J by 1 base, 30 bases remained unmatched. The CDR3 spells CACGKHSLMRGIRSRGCTDKLIF. CDR3 in DNA: TGTGCCTGTGGCAAACACTCCCTAATGAGGGGGATACGCTCCCGGGGTTGCACCGATAAACTCATCTTT.